This is a list of T cell receptor beta chains from one sample in a study of blood T cell repertoires in COVID-19. Generated by immunoSEQ multiplex PCR, the TCRdb table keeps only in-frame clones and is missing some. The table has 150,000 to 200,000 clones, roughly 84% seen once. The sample consisted of peripheral blood. Receptors originate from a human donor in a cohort sampled during active COVID-19. Both conserved end residues are part of each CDR3. Fields, in order: D gene, J gene, V gene, clone size, CDR3 DNA, CDR3 protein. The D gene is left open where the match is weak. Rows give clone size only sometimes, using once, few, many, or a class for an expanded clone.

>TRBD1|TRBJ1-5|TRBV6-2/TRBV6-3|.
TGTGCCAGCAGCTTCAGGGGGATTAGCAATCAGCCCCAGCATTTT
CASSFRGISNQPQHF
>.|TRBJ2-7|TRBV28|.
TGTGCCAGCAGTCTAGACGTGGCCACCGGGGGCGAGCAGTACTTC
CASSLDVATGGEQYF
>.|TRBJ1-2|TRBV3-1/TRBV3-2|.
TGTGCCAGCAGCCCCTGGACAGAGAGCTATGGCTACACCTTC
CASSPWTESYGYTF
>TRBD1|TRBJ1-5|TRBV5-4|.
TGTGCCAGCAGCTTACCGGGGACAGATCAGCCCCAGCATTTT
CASSLPGTDQPQHF
>TRBD1|TRBJ1-3|TRBV3-1/TRBV3-2|few
TGTGCCAGCAGCCAAGAACCGACAGGGGGCGAGCCTCGAAACACCATATATTTT
CASSQEPTGGEPRNTIYF
>.|TRBJ1-2|TRBV6-6|.
TGTGCCAGCAGTTACCCGCGTAGGGAGGGAGGCTACACCTTC
CASSYPRREGGYTF
>.|TRBJ1-1|TRBV5-6|.
TGTGCCAGCAGCCAGTTGGACCGGGAGGCCACTGAAGCTTTCTTT
CASSQLDREATEAFF
>TRBD1|TRBJ2-1|TRBV5-4|.
TGTGCCAGCAGCGTAGGACAGGGGTTAACCTACAATGAGCAGTTCTTC
CASSVGQGLTYNEQFF
>.|TRBJ1-4|TRBV5-1|.
TGCGCCAGCAGCTTAGGGGGGGCTAATGAAAAACTGTTTTTT
CASSLGGANEKLFF
>TRBD1|TRBJ1-4|TRBV28|.
TGTGCCAGCAGTCAACGGACAGGGGGCAAAACTAATGAAAAACTGTTTTTT
CASSQRTGGKTNEKLFF
>.|TRBJ2-7|TRBV12-3/TRBV12-4|.
TGTGCCAGCAGGACCTTCCGAGGGGACAAGCAGTACTTC
CASRTFRGDKQYF
>.|TRBJ1-2|TRBV5-4|.
TGTGCCAGCAGCACCGGGACTCAAATAAGCGGTGGCTACACCTTC
CASSTGTQISGGYTF
>.|TRBJ2-5|TRBV5-1|.
TGCGCCAGCAGCCCAGACACGGGGAAGACCCAGTACTTC
CASSPDTGKTQYF
>TRBD1|TRBJ1-1|TRBV19|.
TGTGCCAGTAGTCCTCGGACAGGGGGCAGGACTGAAGCTTTCTTT
CASSPRTGGRTEAFF
>TRBD2|TRBJ2-1|TRBV6-2/TRBV6-3|.
TGTGCCAGCAGCCGGACTAGCGGGGGTAGGGGTGAGCAGTTCTTC
CASSRTSGGRGEQFF
>TRBD1|TRBJ1-3|TRBV7-6|.
TGTGCCAGCAGCTTACCATTCAGGGGGGGAAACACCATATATTTT
CASSLPFRGGNTIYF
>.|TRBJ1-5|TRBV11-2|.
TGTGCCAGCAGCTTAGGGAGAGACGTCAATCAGCCCCAGCATTTT
CASSLGRDVNQPQHF
>.|TRBJ1-2|TRBV5-6|.
TGTGCCAGCAGCTTGGAACGGGGGGCGGATGGCTACACCTTC
CASSLERGADGYTF
>TRBD1|TRBJ2-7|TRBV28|.
TGTGCCAGCAGCACTACGGGACAGGGCAAAGCCTACGAGCAGTACTTC
CASSTTGQGKAYEQYF
>TRBD1|TRBJ1-6|TRBV19|.
TGTGCCAGTGCACCAACAGGGGGTTCACCCCTCCACTTT
CASAPTGGSPLHF
>TRBD2|TRBJ2-5|TRBV9|.
TGTGCCAGCAGCTCTAGGCGGGGGACTAGCTGGGGAGAGACCCAGTACTTC
CASSSRRGTSWGETQYF
>.|TRBJ1-6|TRBV9|.
TGTGCCAGCAGCGCCGTACTTAATTCACCCCTCCACTTT
CASSAVLNSPLHF
>.|TRBJ1-2|TRBV19|.
TGTGCCAGTAGTATGAACAGGGTTTTCGGCTACACCTTC
CASSMNRVFGYTF
>.|TRBJ1-1|TRBV19|.
TGTGCCAGTAGTTTCAGACAACCGAACACTGAAGCTTTCTTT
CASSFRQPNTEAFF
>TRBD1|TRBJ2-5|TRBV5-1|.
TGCGCCAGCAGCTTGGTCGGACAGGGACTAGAGACCCAGTACTTC
CASSLVGQGLETQYF
>TRBD1|TRBJ1-3|TRBV5-1|.
TGCGCCAGCAGCTTAGGGACAGCATATCCGAACTCTGGAAACACCATATATTTT
CASSLGTAYPNSGNTIYF
>.|TRBJ1-2|TRBV19|.
TGTGCCAGTAGTATAGGTTCATCCGGCTACACCTTC
CASSIGSSGYTF
>.|TRBJ2-4|TRBV19|.
TGTGCCAGTAGTGAGGTAGCCCCCAAAAACATTCAGTACTTC
CASSEVAPKNIQYF
>TRBD1|TRBJ2-5|TRBV7-3|.
TGTGCCAGCAGTCGGACAGGGGGGCCCCAAGAGACCCAGTACTTC
CASSRTGGPQETQYF
>TRBD2|TRBJ2-7|TRBV3-1/TRBV3-2|.
TGTGCCAGCAGAACCAGCGGGGGGGTCAGGCAGTACTTC
CASRTSGGVRQYF
>.|TRBJ2-6|TRBV4-1|.
TGCGCCAGCAGCCAACCACAGGGCGCCGGGGCCAACGTCCTGACTTTC
CASSQPQGAGANVLTF
>TRBD2|TRBJ2-7|TRBV3-1/TRBV3-2|.
TGTGCCAGCAGACCACGTAGCGGGGGGGCCTACGAGCAGTACTTC
CASRPRSGGAYEQYF
>.|TRBJ1-3|TRBV6-4|many
TGTGCCAGCAGTGCGGGAAACACCATATATTTT
CASSAGNTIYF
>TRBD1|TRBJ2-7|TRBV19|.
TGTGCCAGTAGTATAGGCGTGGGACAGGGGATCTACGAGCAGTACTTC
CASSIGVGQGIYEQYF
>TRBD1|TRBJ1-1|TRBV10-1|.
TGCGCCAGCAGGATGGACAGGGTCACTGAAGCTTTCTTT
CASRMDRVTEAFF
>.|TRBJ2-7|TRBV6-2/TRBV6-3|.
TGTGCCAGCAGTTACACCACAGGGCAAACCTACGAGCAGTACTTC
CASSYTTGQTYEQYF
>TRBD1|TRBJ1-1|TRBV7-2|once
TGTGCCAGCAGCTCAAGACAGGGTAGAGGCACTGAAGCTTTCTTT
CASSSRQGRGTEAFF
>TRBD1|TRBJ2-7|TRBV6-4|once
TGTGCCAGCAGGGAGACAGGGGGCTCCTACGAGCAGTACTTC
CASRETGGSYEQYF
>TRBD1|TRBJ2-7|TRBV6-5|.
TGTGCCGCTACCGGGACAGGATCCTACGAGCAGTACTTC
CAATGTGSYEQYF
>TRBD1|TRBJ2-7|TRBV20-1|.
TGCAGTGCTAGTGGCGGGACAGGAATCCACGAGCAGTACTTC
CSASGGTGIHEQYF
>TRBD1|TRBJ1-1|TRBV18|.
TGTGCCAGCTCGATTGGGACAGGGGCCCTGAACACTGAAGCTTTCTTT
CASSIGTGALNTEAFF
>TRBD1|TRBJ2-3|TRBV27|.
TGTGCCAGCAGTAGGACAGGGGGCACAGATACGCAGTATTTT
CASSRTGGTDTQYF
>TRBD2|TRBJ2-1|TRBV24-1|.
TGTGCCACCAGTGACCAAAGCGGGGACCACTACAATGAGCAGTTCTTC
CATSDQSGDHYNEQFF
>.|TRBJ2-1|TRBV6-5|few
TGTGCCAGCAGAGGACTGGCCTACAATGAGCAGTTCTTC
CASRGLAYNEQFF
>.|TRBJ2-4|TRBV6-2/TRBV6-3|.
TGTGCCAGCAGCAGACAGGACCTAGCCAAAAACATTCAGTACTTC
CASSRQDLAKNIQYF
>.|TRBJ1-2|TRBV3-1/TRBV3-2|.
TGTGCCAGCAGCCAACTCTCCCAGGGAACGAGCTACACCTTC
CASSQLSQGTSYTF
>.|TRBJ1-5|TRBV6-2/TRBV6-3|.
TGTGCCAGCAGTTACCCGACAGGATTTAGCAATCAGCCCCAGCATTTT
CASSYPTGFSNQPQHF
>TRBD2|TRBJ2-3|TRBV27|few
TGTGCCAGCGGGACTAGCGGGAGCGCAGATACGCAGTATTTT
CASGTSGSADTQYF
>TRBD1|TRBJ2-5|TRBV27|once
TGTGCCAGCAGGAGGTCAGGGGGTCAAGAGACCCAGTACTTC
CASRRSGGQETQYF
>TRBD1|TRBJ1-4|TRBV19|.
TGTGCCAGTAGTCCCATTGACAGGGGAGCTGAAAAACTGTTTTTT
CASSPIDRGAEKLFF
>TRBD1|TRBJ2-7|TRBV11-2|.
TGTGCCAGCAGCGTCGTACAGGGGTGGGGTGACGAGCAGTACTTC
CASSVVQGWGDEQYF
>TRBD2|TRBJ2-7|TRBV4-1|.
TGCGCCAGCAGCCAAGTGTGGACTAGCGGGAGTTGGGGCTACGAGCAGTACTTC
CASSQVWTSGSWGYEQYF
>.|TRBJ2-3|TRBV28|.
TGTGCCAGCAGTTTTTTGCAGGGGCCAGATACGCAGTATTTT
CASSFLQGPDTQYF